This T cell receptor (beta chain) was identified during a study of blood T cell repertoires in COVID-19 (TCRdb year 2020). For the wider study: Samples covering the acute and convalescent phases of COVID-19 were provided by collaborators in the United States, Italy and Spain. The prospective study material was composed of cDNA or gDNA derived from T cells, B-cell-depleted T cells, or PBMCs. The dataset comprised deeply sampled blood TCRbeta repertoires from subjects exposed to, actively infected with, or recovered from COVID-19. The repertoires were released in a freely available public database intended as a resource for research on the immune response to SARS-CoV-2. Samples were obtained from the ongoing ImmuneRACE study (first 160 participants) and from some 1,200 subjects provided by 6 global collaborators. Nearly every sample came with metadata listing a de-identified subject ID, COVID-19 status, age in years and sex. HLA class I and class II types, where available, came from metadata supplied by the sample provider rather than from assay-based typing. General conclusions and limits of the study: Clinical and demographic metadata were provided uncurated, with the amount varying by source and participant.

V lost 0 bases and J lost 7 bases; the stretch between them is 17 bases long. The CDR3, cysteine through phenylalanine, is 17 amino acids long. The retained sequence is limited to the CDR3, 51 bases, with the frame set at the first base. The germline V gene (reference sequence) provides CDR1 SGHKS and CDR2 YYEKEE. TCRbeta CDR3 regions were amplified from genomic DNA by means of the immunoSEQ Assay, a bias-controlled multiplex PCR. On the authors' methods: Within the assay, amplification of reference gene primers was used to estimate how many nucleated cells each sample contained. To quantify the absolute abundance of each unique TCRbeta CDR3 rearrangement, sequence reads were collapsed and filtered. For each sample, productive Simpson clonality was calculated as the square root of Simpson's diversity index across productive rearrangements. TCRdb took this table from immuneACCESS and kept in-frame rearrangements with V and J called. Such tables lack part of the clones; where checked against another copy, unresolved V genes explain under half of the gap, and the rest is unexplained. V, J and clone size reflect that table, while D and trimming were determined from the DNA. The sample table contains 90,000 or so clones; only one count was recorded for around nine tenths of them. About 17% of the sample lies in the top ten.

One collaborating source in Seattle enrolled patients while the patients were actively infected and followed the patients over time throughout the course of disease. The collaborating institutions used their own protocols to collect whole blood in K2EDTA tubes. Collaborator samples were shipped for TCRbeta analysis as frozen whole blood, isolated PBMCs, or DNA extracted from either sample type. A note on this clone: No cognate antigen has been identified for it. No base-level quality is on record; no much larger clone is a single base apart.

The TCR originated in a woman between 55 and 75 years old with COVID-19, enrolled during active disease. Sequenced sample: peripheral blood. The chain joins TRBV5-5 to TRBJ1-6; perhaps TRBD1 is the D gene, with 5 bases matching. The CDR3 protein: CASSLVVGVAPNSPLHF. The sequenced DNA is TGTGCCAGCAGCTTGGTGGTAGGGGTTGCCCCAAATTCACCCCTCCACTTT. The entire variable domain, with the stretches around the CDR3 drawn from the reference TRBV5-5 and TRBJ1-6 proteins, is DAGVTQSPTHLIKTRGQQVTLRCSPISGHKSVSWYQQVLGQGPQFIFQYYEKEERGRGNFPDRFSARQFPNYSSELNVNALLLGDSALYLCASSLVVGVAPNSPLHFGNGTRLTVT.